Presented here are 26 T cell receptor beta chains from one specimen sequenced in a study of shared clonotypes between healthy human individuals. Some clones are missing from TCRdb's copy, which holds only in-frame ones; the method was immunoSEQ multiplex PCR. In the table there are over 400,000 clones, around 73% of which are singletons. The sample was PBMCs. The source of these receptors is a woman aged 40 to 50 in good health. Some clones in this sample may be carry-over from other donors' samples.

The CDR3 DNA follows: TGTGCCAGCAGTCGACTCCGCCTAAGGGGCGTCTATGGCTACACCTTC. The encoded protein is CASSRLRLRGVYGYTF. The chain couples TRBV27 to TRBJ1-2; tentatively, D is TRBD1 (5 bases). This CDR3 region has 16 residues. Between the trimmed V and J ends, which lost 5 bases and 4 bases, there was a span of 20 bases. CDR1 and CDR2 (germline): MNHEY, SMNVEV (reference sequence).

A note on this clone: The same CDR3 is also encoded by other DNA sequences in this sample. The rearrangement joins TRBV18 to TRBJ2-1; D is possibly TRBD2 (6 bases). Trimming pared 3 bases from V and 6 bases from J, leaving 6 bases between. Germline loops: CDR1 KGHSH, CDR2 LQKENI. The CDR3 contains 12 residues. The CDR3 bases are TGTGCCAGCTCACCGGGGGGCAATGAGCAGTTCTTC. Protein sequence: CASSPGGNEQFF.

This chain connects TRBV29-1 to TRBJ2-4; TRBD1 aligns across 8 bases. J lost 14 bases, V lost 5 bases, and 8 bases had no gene match. Germline CDR1 and CDR2: SQVTM and ANQGSEA. The CDR3 has 11 amino acids. CDR3 nucleotide sequence: TGCAGCGTTCAACAGGGGGGACAGGAGTACTTC. Translation gives CSVQQGGQEYF.

This clone was counted only a few times. This chain links TRBV9 with TRBJ1-1, with 8 nucleotides matching TRBD1. Germline V gives CDR1 SGDLS, CDR2 YYNGEE. The CDR3 has 15 amino acids. V was clipped by 4 bases and J by 3 bases; unmatched bases: 8. CDR3 in amino acids: CASSPYRGADTEAFF. CDR3 sequence (DNA): TGTGCCAGCAGCCCCTACAGGGGGGCGGACACTGAAGCTTTCTTT.

As DNA, the CDR3 is TGCGCCAGCACTTCCGGGACTAGCATCTACAATGAGCAGTTCTTC. Protein sequence: CASTSGTSIYNEQFF. The gene calls are TRBV5-1 and TRBJ2-1; 9 nucleotides align to TRBD2. V dropped 6 bases and J dropped 3; count of bases not matched to a gene: 7. Germline lookup yields CDR1 SGHRS and CDR2 YFSETQ. CDR3 length equals 15 residues.

The chain uses TRBV19 and TRBJ1-2; a weak D match, TRBD1 (5 bases). CDR3 length: 14 amino acids. Deletions cut 1 base from V and 9 bases from J, with 15 bases between. Germline lookup yields CDR1 LNHDA and CDR2 SQIVND (reference sequence). The CDR3 DNA is TGTGCCAGTAGTATAGGGGGACCGGCGCCGAGCTACACCTTC. Translation: CASSIGGPAPSYTF.

This clone showed up just a few times. V and J are TRBV19 and TRBJ1-2; 7 positions agree with TRBD1. Germline V gene data show CDR1 as LNHDA and CDR2 as SQIVND (reference sequence). V lost 6 bases, J lost 4 bases, and 5 bases stayed unmatched. This CDR3 is built from 13 residues. This CDR3 is CASSPTGTYGYTF. In DNA form, the CDR3 reads TGTGCCAGTAGCCCGACAGGGACCTATGGCTACACCTTC.

V gene TRBV18 combines with J gene TRBJ2-7; 10 nucleotides line up with TRBD1. The CDR3 runs 13 residues. With 4 bases clipped from V and 6 bases from J, the junction kept 3 bases outside the gene matches. Germline CDR1 reads KGHSH; CDR2 reads LQKENI. The CDR3 reads CASSRDRGSEQYF. The CDR3 nucleotides are TGTGCCAGCTCACGGGACAGGGGAAGCGAGCAGTACTTC.

Notes on this clone: A far larger clone is off by one base, so a read error is likely. The chain employs TRBV21-1 and TRBJ2-7; TRBD1 is taken as the D call from the table, unchecked against the DNA. TRBV21-1 corresponds to a pseudogene. CDR3 length: 14 residues. The CDR3 DNA reads TGTGCCAGCAGCATCTACAGGGCTTGGGCTGAGCAGTACTTC. Protein product: CASSIYRAWAEQYF.

The sample holds one count of this clone. This chain links TRBV4-2 with TRBJ2-5; a weak D match, TRBD1 (5 bases). The CDR3 extends over 14 amino acids. The V end lost 1 base, the J end lost 2 bases, and 8 bases lay between the germline ends. Germline V gene data show CDR1 as LGHNA and CDR2 as YNFKEQ. The CDR3: CASSQGGRQETQYF. In DNA form, the CDR3 reads TGTGCCAGCAGCCAAGGGGGCAGACAAGAGACCCAGTACTTC.

This clone has a single count. The chain carries TRBV6-5 and TRBJ1-2; perhaps TRBD1 as D (6 bases). The CDR3 is 16 residues long. Germline CDR1 is MNHEY and CDR2 is SVGAGI. V lost 4 bases to trimming and J lost 0 bases, with 15 bases between them. CDR3 DNA sequence: TGTGCCAGCAGTTCCGATTGGGAGGGGGCTAACTATGGCTACACCTTC. Translating gives CASSSDWEGANYGYTF.

This chain links TRBV18 with TRBJ2-1, with D tentatively TRBD1 (6 bases). The V and J ends lost 3 bases and 7 bases respectively, with 16 bases between them. Per the germline V gene, CDR1 is KGHSH and CDR2 is LQKENI. The CDR3 is 15 amino acids. The CDR3 region is CASSPSRGSGNEQFF. CDR3 coding DNA: TGTGCCAGCTCACCTTCGAGGGGGTCGGGGAATGAGCAGTTCTTC.

The gene calls are TRBV5-1 and TRBJ2-1; D assignment may be TRBD1 or TRBD2 (5 bases each). CDR1 is SGHRS, CDR2 YFSETQ, per germline. The CDR3 spans 16 residues. V lost 0 bases to trimming and J lost 9 bases, with 19 bases between them. CDR3 region: CASSLVRDPSLGEQFF. Here the CDR3 DNA reads TGCGCCAGCAGCTTGGTCCGGGACCCCTCCTTGGGTGAGCAGTTCTTC.

The CDR3 region is CASSFGGTGVSQYF. DNA of the CDR3: TGTGCCAGCAGCTTTGGGGGCACGGGTGTGTCGCAGTACTTC. The V and J genes are TRBV7-9 and TRBJ2-7; TRBD1 is a possible D gene (6 bases). The V and J ends lost 3 bases and 9 bases respectively, with 18 bases between them. This CDR3 comprises 14 residues. Per germline, CDR1 SEHNR and CDR2 FQNEAQ (reference sequence).

V and J are TRBV29-1 and TRBJ2-5; D may match TRBD1 or TRBD2 (5 bases each). Trimming took off 1 base at V and 10 bases at J, with 16 bases between the two ends. This CDR3 is 13 amino acids long. The germline V gene has CDR1 SQVTM and CDR2 ANQGSEA. The CDR3 reads CSVEGGISVDQYF. CDR3 bases: TGCAGCGTTGAAGGGGGGATAAGTGTGGACCAGTACTTC.

J is TRBJ2-7 and V is TRBV6-6, with D possibly matching TRBD1 (6 bases). V lost 6 bases and J lost 5, with 14 bases in between. The germline gives CDR1 MNHNY, CDR2 SVGAGI (reference sequence). This CDR3 contains 13 residues. The CDR3, as DNA: TGTGCCAGCAGATGGGGACAAGGCGACGAGCAGTACTTC. It yields the protein CASRWGQGDEQYF.

The chain recombines TRBV11-3 with TRBJ2-5; 8 positions match TRBD2. Germline CDR1 reads SGHNT; CDR2 reads YENEEA. The V segment lost 4 bases and the J segment 5 bases; nucleotides outside the gene matches: 6. The CDR3 is 14 residues long. Written as DNA, the CDR3 is TGTGCCAGCAGCTCCGGGGGGGCTGGGGAGACCCAGTACTTC. Amino acids: CASSSGGAGETQYF. The whole variable domain, remainder taken from reference TRBV11-3 and TRBJ2-5, is EAGVVQSPRYKIIEKKQPVAFWCNPISGHNTLYWYLQNLGQGPELLIRYENEEAVDDSQLPKDRFSAERLKGVDSTLKIQPAELGDSAVYLCASSSGGAGETQYFGPGTRLLVL.

The chain employs TRBV5-4 and TRBJ2-3, with no clear D. The CDR3 spans 16 residues. Germline V gene sequence: CDR1 SGHNT, CDR2 YYREEE (reference sequence). The V gene lost 4 bases and the J gene lost 0 bases, with 15 bases spanning the gap. The CDR3 is CASSMGYVTSTDTQYF. As DNA, the CDR3 is TGTGCCAGCAGCATGGGGTACGTGACTAGCACAGATACGCAGTATTTT.

The J gene is TRBJ2-5, the V gene TRBV27; possibly TRBD1 for D (6 bases). This CDR3 comprises 15 residues. V lost 6 bases and J lost 5, with 19 bases in between. Germline V CDR1 and CDR2: MNHEY, SMNVEV (reference sequence). The CDR3 nucleotides read TGTGCCAGCAGCTGGGATCGAGGGGGTGCCGAGACCCAGTACTTC. Its translation is CASSWDRGGAETQYF.

The CDR3 nucleotides are TGTGCCAGCAGCTTAGGGGGACTAGCGGGAACAGATACGCAGTATTTT. As protein: CASSLGGLAGTDTQYF. V and J are TRBV13 and TRBJ2-3; 13 bases fit TRBD2. V shed 0 bases and J 3 bases; nucleotides not matched to a gene: 0. The CDR3 is made up of 16 amino acids. Per the germline V gene, CDR1 is PRHDT and CDR2 is FYEKMQ (reference sequence). Looking up the rest from reference TRBV13 and TRBJ2-3 gives the full variable domain: AAGVIQSPRHLIKEKRETATLKCYPIPRHDTVYWYQQGPGQDPQFLISFYEKMQSDKGSIPDRFSAQQFSDYHSELNMSSLELGDSALYFCASSLGGLAGTDTQYFGPGTRLTVL.

DNA of the CDR3: TGTGCCAGCAGTTTAAGGAGGGGGGGGGACGAGCAGTACTTC. Its protein product is CASSLRRGGDEQYF. The rearrangement uses TRBV27 and TRBJ2-7; possible D gene TRBD2, 7 bases. V lost 2 bases and J 5 bases, leaving 13 bases between the germline ends. The CDR3 is 14 residues long. Per the germline V gene, CDR1 is MNHEY and CDR2 is SMNVEV (reference sequence).

The rearrangement links TRBV6-5 to TRBJ2-7; the D gene is possibly TRBD2 (5 bases). Trimming pared 5 bases from V and 4 bases from J, leaving 6 bases between. The CDR3 contains 11 residues. CDR1 is MNHEY, CDR2 SVGAGI, per germline. The CDR3 nucleotides read TGTGCCAGCAGTCGGACTTACGAGCAGTACTTC. Translated: CASSRTYEQYF.

This chain joins TRBV15 and TRBJ1-2; D ambiguous. Deletions cut 5 bases from V and 2 bases from J, with 12 bases between. The CDR3 is 14 residues long. The germline CDR1 and CDR2 sequences are LNHNV and YYDKDF (reference sequence). CDR3 sequence: CATSQDRLNYGYTF. CDR3 nucleotide sequence: TGTGCCACCAGCCAGGACCGACTAAACTATGGCTACACCTTC.

The chain couples TRBV29-1 to TRBJ2-5; no clear D gene. CDR1 and CDR2 (germline): SQVTM, ANQGSEA. Between the trimmed V and J ends, which lost 6 bases and 2 bases, there was a span of 7 bases. This CDR3 has 11 amino acids. CDR3 nucleotides: TGCAGCGTAGGTCGGCAAGAGACCCAGTACTTC. Its translation: CSVGRQETQYF.

Note on this clone: This same CDR3 is encoded by further DNA sequences in the sample. V usage is TRBV6-5 and J usage is TRBJ2-5; TRBD1 agrees at 8 bases. CDR3 length equals 15 residues. V gave up 0 bases and J gave up 5 bases; unmatched junction bases: 5. Per germline, CDR1 MNHEY and CDR2 SVGAGI. CDR3 bases: TGTGCCAGCAGTTACTCAGGACAGGGTGTGGAGACCCAGTACTTC. Protein: CASSYSGQGVETQYF.

The CDR3 is CASRAGLAGEETQYF. The CDR3 bases are TGCGCCAGCAGAGCAGGACTAGCGGGAGAGGAGACCCAGTACTTC. The chain carries TRBV5-1 and TRBJ2-5; 13 bases line up with TRBD2. Germline CDR1 reads SGHRS; CDR2 reads YFSETQ. V lost 5 bases and J lost 5; bases outside the gene matches: 6. The CDR3 is 15 amino acids.